This is a list of T cell receptor beta chains from one sample in a study of cytomegalovirus exposure and HLA in healthy donors. Sequencing used immunoSEQ multiplex PCR; TCRdb keeps in-frame clones, though not all of them. The profile shows some 180,000 clones, roughly 10% of them singletons. Material: PBMCs. These receptors were obtained from a woman younger than 45 in good health and CMV-seropositive. CDR3s include the opening cysteine and the closing phenylalanine or tryptophan. D genes are given only for firm matches. The listing skips clone size in some rows; elsewhere it reads once, few, many or a size class.

D | size | J | V | DNA | CDR3
NA | few | TRBJ2-7 | TRBV4-1 | TGCGCCAGCAGCCAATACCCCCAGTGGCCGACTAGCTTC | CASSQYPQWPTSF
NA | few | TRBJ2-4 | TRBV30 | TGTGCCTGGAGTGTCACAGGCTCCAAAAACATTCAGTACTTC | CAWSVTGSKNIQYF
TRBD2 | NA | TRBJ2-1 | TRBV7-9 | TGTGCCAGCAGCTTGACTAGCGGGGGCCCGGGGCCCTTCTTC | CASSLTSGGPGPFF
NA | few | TRBJ1-1 | TRBV15 | TGTGCCACCAGCAGAGGAAGAGCAGGGGCTATGAACACTGAAGCTTTCTTT | CATSRGRAGAMNTEAFF
NA | NA | TRBJ2-5 | TRBV7-6 | TGTGCCAGCAGCTTCGACAGGCCGGAGACCCAGTACTTC | CASSFDRPETQYF
TRBD2 | NA | TRBJ2-1 | TRBV5-1 | TGCGCCAGCAGCTTGGCCAGCGGGAGGGCCTACAATGAGCAGTTCTTC | CASSLASGRAYNEQFF
NA | few | TRBJ2-5 | TRBV6-5 | TGTGCCAGCAGTCTTGGCAGGGGAAGACAAGAGACCCAGTACTTC | CASSLGRGRQETQYF
TRBD1 | few | TRBJ2-3 | TRBV7-8 | TGTGCCAGCCGCCTTAGACAGGGGGGCACAGATACGCAGTATTTT | CASRLRQGGTDTQYF
NA | NA | TRBJ2-7 | TRBV11-1 | TGTGCCAGCAGCTTCTCCAGGGAATCCTACGAGCAGTACTTC | CASSFSRESYEQYF
TRBD1 | NA | TRBJ2-7 | TRBV11-2 | TGTGCCAGCAGCCCCTGGACAGGGGGCGCCTACGAGCAGTACTTC | CASSPWTGGAYEQYF
NA | few | TRBJ2-5 | TRBV7-9 | TGTGCCAGCAGCCCCCCGCAGCAAGAGACCCAGTACTTC | CASSPPQQETQYF
TRBD2 | NA | TRBJ2-1 | TRBV29-1 | TGCAGCGTCCGACAGACTCAGCGGGGCCTCGGGGGGCAGTTCTTC | CSVRQTQRGLGGQFF
TRBD1 | few | TRBJ2-7 | TRBV28 | TGTGCCAGCAGTTTGAGACAGGGTTCCTACGAGCAGTACTTC | CASSLRQGSYEQYF
NA | NA | TRBJ2-2 | TRBV2 | TGTGCCAGCAGTGACATTACCGGGGAGCTGTTTTTT | CASSDITGELFF
NA | NA | TRBJ2-7 | TRBV11-2 | TGTGCCAGCAGCTTAGTGGCAACGCAGCAGTACTTC | CASSLVATQQYF
TRBD1 | NA | TRBJ2-5 | TRBV5-1 | TGCGCCAGCAGCCCCGGGACAGGCCCAGAGACCCAGTACTTC | CASSPGTGPETQYF
TRBD1 | NA | TRBJ1-2 | TRBV5-4 | TGTGCCAGCAGCTTGCGGGACAGGGGGCTGGGGGGCTACACCTTC | CASSLRDRGLGGYTF